This TCR beta chain was identified during a study of cytomegalovirus exposure and HLA in healthy donors. This clone has more than one count but fewer than ten. Its antigen remains unidentified. Losses at the gene ends were 3 bases for V and 1 base for J; bases not matched to a gene: 11. Germline V gene data show CDR1 as SEHNR and CDR2 as FQNEAQ (reference sequence). This CDR3 comprises 17 residues. Study observations and caveats: Later examination showed HLA-associated TCR beta chains had greater clonal expansion than equally common others.

Amplification used 60 Vbeta primers and 13 Jbeta primers. Clones were read by immunoSEQ multiplex PCR, and TCRdb kept only the in-frame ones, dropping some. The sample contains roughly 100,000 clones, 74% of which appear only once. This rearrangement joins TRBV7-9 to TRBJ1-1; 7 bases agree with TRBD1. This TCR was sampled from a man aged 50-59 years in good health and CMV-seropositive. The sample consisted of PBMCs. The CDR3: CASSFSRPGGQNTEAFF. The CDR3 DNA follows: TGTGCCAGCAGCTTTAGCCGCCCAGGGGGACAGAACACTGAAGCTTTCTTT.